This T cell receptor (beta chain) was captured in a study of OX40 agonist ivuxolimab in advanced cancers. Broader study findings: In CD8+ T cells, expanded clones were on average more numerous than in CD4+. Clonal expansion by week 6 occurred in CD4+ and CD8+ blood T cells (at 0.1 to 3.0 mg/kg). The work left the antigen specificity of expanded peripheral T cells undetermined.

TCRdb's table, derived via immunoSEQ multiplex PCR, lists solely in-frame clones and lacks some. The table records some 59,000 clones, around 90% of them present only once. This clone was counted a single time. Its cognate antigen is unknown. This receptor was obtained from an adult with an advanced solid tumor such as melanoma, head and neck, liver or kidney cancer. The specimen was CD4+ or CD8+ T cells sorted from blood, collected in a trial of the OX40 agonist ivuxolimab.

This CDR3 reads CASSLGGTTDTQYF. The DNA for the CDR3 is TGCGCCAGCAGCTTGGGCGGGACGACGGATACGCAGTATTTT. The chain is built from TRBV5-1 and TRBJ2-3, with D maybe TRBD2 (6 bases). Trimming took off 0 bases at V and 6 bases at J, with 11 bases between the two ends. CDR3 length: 14 amino acids. Germline CDR1 SGHRS, CDR2 YFSETQ.